These 31 T cell receptor beta chains originate from one sample sequenced in a study of T cells of healthy individuals. MiXCR was run by TCRdb on the 5' RACE reads, yielding one entry per CDR3 protein. The data contain around 100,000 distinct CDR3 sequences, approximately 16% of them seen just once; the ten biggest clones take up approximately 6%. Receptors originate from a human donor in good health.

This clonotype came up a few times. The chain's CDR3 is CASSLGLAGGNGELFF. The CDR3 DNA reads as TGTGCCAGCAGTTTGGGACTAGCGGGAGGAAACGGGGAGCTGTTTTTT. The chain uses TRBV28 and TRBJ2-2; 15 bases fit TRBD2. Germline-derived CDR1 and CDR2 are MDHEN and SYDVKM. The CDR3 covers 16 residues. V was clipped by 3 bases and J by 7 bases; unmatched bases: 3.

This sequence joins TRBV6-2 or TRBV6-3 and TRBJ2-7; the match to TRBD1 covers 9 bases. Germline V gives CDR1 MNHEY, CDR2 SVGEGT. Trimming took 4 bases from V and 9 from J; bases not matched to a gene: 7. The CDR3 sequence is 13 residues long. The CDR3 sequence: CASSSRDRAAQYF. The DNA for the CDR3 is TGTGCCAGCAGTTCCCGGGACAGGGCGGCGCAGTACTTC.

The chain employs TRBV20-1 and TRBJ2-7; 7 nucleotides match TRBD2. The CDR3 totals 13 residues. With V trimmed by 1 base and J by 3 bases, 3 bases remained unmatched. CDR1 is DFQATT, CDR2 SNEGSKA, per germline (reference sequence). CDR3 loop: CSARGGGSYEQYF. The CDR3 coding sequence is TGCAGTGCTAGAGGCGGGGGAAGCTACGAGCAGTACTTC.

Here the CDR3 DNA reads TGCAGCGTTGGTCAAAACACCGGGGAGCTGTTTTTT. It codes for CSVGQNTGELFF. J is TRBJ2-2 and V is TRBV29-1; D remains unclear. Germline CDR1 and CDR2: SQVTM and ANQGSEA. The germline V and J ends were trimmed by 4 bases and 2 bases, with 5 bases remaining between them. The CDR3 spans 12 residues.

The rearrangement links TRBV20-1 to TRBJ2-7, with D uncertain. This CDR3 spans 14 amino acids. V was cut by 0 bases and J by 4 bases, with 13 bases left in between. Germline-derived CDR1 and CDR2 are DFQATT and SNEGSKA (reference sequence). The CDR3 spells CSARDITGAYEQYF. The CDR3 DNA is TGCAGTGCTAGAGATATCACGGGTGCGTACGAGCAGTACTTC.

The genes are TRBV5-4 and TRBJ1-1, with TRBD1 identical over 11 bases. The CDR3 loop spans 15 amino acids. The trim removed 3 bases at V and 2 bases at J, leaving 3 bases unmatched. Germline V CDR1 and CDR2: SGHNT, YYREEE (reference sequence). CDR3 nucleotides: TGTGCCAGCAGCTGGAGGACAGGGGGCAACACTGAAGCTTTCTTT. Protein sequence: CASSWRTGGNTEAFF.

This clonotype occurred a few times. The chain has TRBV7-9 and TRBJ2-2, with D perhaps TRBD1 (5 bases). Per germline, CDR1 SEHNR and CDR2 FQNEAQ (reference sequence). The V and J ends lost 1 base and 1 base respectively, with 7 bases between them. The CDR3 length is 15 residues. The DNA for the CDR3 is TGTGCCAGCAGCTTAGAAGGGGTGAACACCGGGGAGCTGTTTTTT. It translates to CASSLEGVNTGELFF.

In its sample, this clonotype was seen many times. The genes are TRBV6-4 and TRBJ2-2, with no clear D. Germline CDR1 and CDR2: MRHNA and SNTAGT. With 0 bases removed from V and 4 bases from J, the gap between germline ends came to 3 bases. The CDR3 contains 13 residues. The CDR3 reads CASSDSGTGELFF. The CDR3 coding sequence is TGTGCCAGCAGTGACTCGGGCACCGGGGAGCTGTTTTTT.

The CDR3 region is CASSYSWRVDTDTQYF. The CDR3, as DNA: TGTGCCAGCAGTTACTCTTGGAGAGTTGACACAGATACGCAGTATTTT. This rearrangement joins TRBV6-6 to TRBJ2-3; no clear D. In germline, CDR1 is MNHNY, CDR2 SVGAGI (reference sequence). V lost 0 bases and J 2 bases, leaving 12 bases between the germline ends. The CDR3 is 16 amino acids.

The genes are TRBV29-1 and TRBJ1-2, with a weak D call TRBD1 (5 bases). CDR3 length equals 14 residues. Trimming left V 3 bases short and J 4 bases short, with 15 bases between. CDR1 is SQVTM, CDR2 ANQGSEA, per germline. For the CDR3, the DNA is TGCAGCGTTGAGACGGGGCTCTCAGGCTATGGCTACACCTTC. This translates into CSVETGLSGYGYTF.

This clonotype has only a few counts. The rearrangement joins TRBV29-1 to TRBJ2-3, with 14 bases that match TRBD2. CDR1 is SQVTM and CDR2 is ANQGSEA in the germline V gene. Trimming at V came to 5 bases and at J to 4 bases, leaving 5 bases not matched to a gene. The CDR3 runs 15 residues. The CDR3 DNA is TGCAGCGTTCAAGGGACTAGCGGGAGTTCAGATACGCAGTATTTT. It yields the protein CSVQGTSGSSDTQYF.

V and J are TRBV9 and TRBJ2-3, with a possible D match to TRBD1 (6 bases). Germline V lookup: CDR1 SGDLS, CDR2 YYNGEE. V was clipped by 0 bases and J by 2 bases, with 10 bases between them. CDR3 length equals 15 residues. This CDR3 reads CASSVGTGPTDTQYF. CDR3 sequence (DNA): TGTGCCAGCAGCGTAGGCACAGGGCCCACAGATACGCAGTATTTT.

In nucleotides, the CDR3 is TGTGCCAGCAGTTTTGGTTTCTATAGCACAGATACGCAGTATTTT. It is translated as CASSFGFYSTDTQYF. V and J are TRBV27 and TRBJ2-3; D uncertain. The CDR3 consists of 15 residues. V dropped 3 bases and J dropped 0 bases, with 10 bases sitting between them. Germline CDR1 is MNHEY and CDR2 is SMNVEV (reference sequence).

V and J are TRBV20-1 and TRBJ2-7; TRBD1 aligns across 8 bases. From germline, CDR1 is DFQATT and CDR2 SNEGSKA (reference sequence). The junction had 6 bases not matched to a gene; V was cut back by 3 bases and J by 2 bases. The CDR3 runs 14 residues. CDR3 sequence (DNA): TGCAGTGCTAGCTCTGACAGGGGAACCTACGAGCAGTACTTC. As protein: CSASSDRGTYEQYF.

The chain joins TRBV28 to TRBJ2-1, with a possible D match to TRBD2 (5 bases). The CDR3 is 15 amino acids. Germline V lookup: CDR1 MDHEN, CDR2 SYDVKM. V lost 7 bases and J 0 bases, leaving 13 bases between the germline ends. The chain's CDR3 is CASTLSGLSYNEQFF. The CDR3 DNA reads as TGTGCCAGCACCCTAAGCGGCCTCTCCTACAATGAGCAGTTCTTC.

This clonotype was found a few times. The gene calls are TRBV15 and TRBJ1-4; possible D gene TRBD1, 5 bases. Germline V lookup: CDR1 LNHNV, CDR2 YYDKDF (reference sequence). The ends were cut back, 0 bases at V and 3 bases at J, with 17 bases in the middle. The CDR3 is made up of 18 amino acids. This CDR3 reads CATSRDPVSGGANEKLFF. Here the CDR3 DNA reads TGTGCCACCAGCAGAGACCCGGTCTCCGGGGGGGCTAATGAAAAACTGTTTTTT.

CDR3 coding DNA: TGCGCCAGCAGCTTGGGGACAGGGGGGTCGGACGAGCAGTACTTC. Its protein product is CASSLGTGGSDEQYF. The chain combines TRBV5-1 with TRBJ2-7; 10 bases fit TRBD1. The ends lost 0 bases at V and 5 bases at J; junction bases unmatched: 5. Germline V gives CDR1 SGHRS, CDR2 YFSETQ. CDR3 length: 15 amino acids.

The table lists this clonotype with a few counts. The chain joins TRBV6-5 to TRBJ2-7; D remains unclear. Germline CDR1 MNHEY, CDR2 SVGAGI. V lost 3 bases, J lost 4 bases, and 16 bases lay in between. CDR3 length: 15 amino acids. CDR3: CASSYSFVDPYEQYF. The CDR3 bases are TGTGCCAGCAGTTATAGTTTTGTGGATCCTTACGAGCAGTACTTC.

Many counts were recorded for this clonotype. V usage is TRBV20-1 and J usage is TRBJ2-1; tentatively, D is TRBD2 (5 bases). The CDR3 totals 13 residues. Trimming shortened V by 3 bases and J by 2 bases, and 8 bases separated the two germline ends. Germline V gene lookup returns CDR1 DFQATT and CDR2 SNEGSKA (reference sequence). CDR3 DNA: TGCAGTGCTAGTCCAGCGGCCTACAATGAGCAGTTCTTC. Translation: CSASPAAYNEQFF.

This clonotype has only a few counts. The genes are TRBV27 and TRBJ2-1; perhaps TRBD2 as D (5 bases). The ends were cut back, 5 bases at V and 0 bases at J, with 11 bases in the middle. CDR3 length equals 15 residues. CDR1 is MNHEY and CDR2 is SMNVEV in the germline V gene (reference sequence). The CDR3 DNA sequence: TGTGCCAGCAGTCTGGACTGGCACTCCTACAATGAGCAGTTCTTC. Its translation is CASSLDWHSYNEQFF.

This clonotype was counted at least ten times. DNA for the CDR3: TGCGCCAGCAGCCTCAACTGGGCACGCAAGGCTTTCTTT. Translated, it gives CASSLNWARKAFF. The chain recombines TRBV5-1 with TRBJ1-1; D is uncertain. This CDR3 region has 13 residues. CDR1 and CDR2 (germline): SGHRS, YFSETQ. Trimming took off 4 bases at V and 11 bases at J, with 18 bases between the two ends.

The J gene is TRBJ2-3, the V gene TRBV7-3; unclear D gene. This CDR3 spans 15 amino acids. The germline CDR1 and CDR2 sequences are SGHTA and FQGTGA. The V gene lost 0 bases and the J gene lost 1 base, with 8 bases spanning the gap. The CDR3 spells CASSLTGSGTDTQYF. In DNA form, the CDR3 reads TGTGCCAGCAGCTTAACAGGGTCGGGCACAGATACGCAGTATTTT.

This chain connects TRBV6-2 or TRBV6-3 to TRBJ2-1; 8 bases match TRBD2. Germline V gene data show CDR1 as MNHEY and CDR2 as SVGEGT. The V gene end was trimmed by 6 bases and the J gene end by 0 bases; junction bases not matched to a gene: 10. This CDR3 is 17 amino acids long. The CDR3 spells CASRPGLEGPSYNEQFF. CDR3 nucleotide sequence: TGTGCCAGCAGACCGGGACTAGAAGGACCCTCCTACAATGAGCAGTTCTTC.

In this sample, this clonotype turned up many times. The chain has TRBV20-1 and TRBJ2-6; unclear D gene. Per the germline V gene, CDR1 is DFQATT and CDR2 is SNEGSKA (reference sequence). V was pared by 6 bases and J by 1 base, with 13 bases between. The CDR3 totals 15 residues. CDR3 sequence reads: CSAGPRLSGANVLTF. Written as DNA, the CDR3 is TGCAGTGCCGGGCCTAGGCTATCTGGGGCCAACGTCCTGACTTTC.

The table lists this clonotype with many counts. The chain has TRBV28 and TRBJ1-2; 9 positions agree with TRBD1. J was trimmed by 7 bases and V by 5 bases; bases with no gene match: 5. The CDR3 totals 13 residues. The germline CDR1 and CDR2 sequences are MDHEN and SYDVKM. Here the CDR3 reads CASSQQGAFGYTF. The CDR3 DNA reads TGTGCCAGCAGTCAACAGGGGGCGTTTGGCTACACCTTC.

This clonotype was observed many times. The chain has TRBV11-3 and TRBJ2-3; TRBD2 aligns across 16 bases. CDR3 length: 16 residues. The trim removed 5 bases at V and 5 bases at J, leaving 4 bases unmatched. Looked up from germline, CDR1 is SGHNT and CDR2 is YENEEA. The CDR3 region is CASSQGTSGRGDTQYF. DNA of the CDR3: TGTGCCAGCAGCCAAGGGACTAGCGGGAGGGGAGATACGCAGTATTTT. Full variable domain (remainder filled in from reference TRBV11-3 and TRBJ2-3): EAGVVQSPRYKIIEKKQPVAFWCNPISGHNTLYWYLQNLGQGPELLIRYENEEAVDDSQLPKDRFSAERLKGVDSTLKIQPAELGDSAVYLCASSQGTSGRGDTQYFGPGTRLTVL.

The rearrangement joins TRBV5-5 to TRBJ1-2; D is possibly TRBD1 (5 bases). Trimming cost V 0 bases and J 8 bases, with 11 bases left between them. The germline CDR1 and CDR2 sequences are SGHKS and YYEKEE (reference sequence). This CDR3 contains 13 residues. This CDR3 is CASSLGEYRGYTF. The CDR3 region has the DNA TGTGCCAGCAGCTTGGGGGAATACAGGGGCTACACCTTC.

This clonotype was counted only a few times. J is TRBJ2-1 and V is TRBV7-2, with 9 bases that match TRBD2. With 4 bases clipped from V and 4 bases from J, the junction kept 8 bases outside the gene matches. CDR3 size: 16 residues. The germline gives CDR1 SGHTA, CDR2 FQGNSA. In DNA form, the CDR3 reads TGTGCCAGCAGCTCGTCCGGGACTAGCAGGTACAATGAGCAGTTCTTC. Translated, it gives CASSSSGTSRYNEQFF.

This clonotype has a count of ten or more. The chain links TRBV12-3 or TRBV12-4 to TRBJ1-5; D is unresolved. V was trimmed by 7 bases and J by 0 bases, leaving 10 bases between them. The CDR3 has 14 residues. The CDR3 DNA sequence: TGTGCCAGCACCAGAGGCGCTAGCAATCAGCCCCAGCATTTT. This gives the protein CASTRGASNQPQHF.

In this sample, this clonotype turned up a few times. The chain employs TRBV20-1 and TRBJ2-3, with TRBD2 as a possible D gene (6 bases). Germline assignment: CDR1 DFQATT and CDR2 SNEGSKA (reference sequence). The ends were cut back, 1 base at V and 0 bases at J, with 8 bases in the middle. The CDR3 runs to 14 residues. The CDR3 coding sequence is TGCAGTGCTAGAGCGGGAGACAGCACAGATACGCAGTATTTT. Its protein is CSARAGDSTDTQYF.

The rearrangement links TRBV20-1 to TRBJ1-5; 10 bases are a match to TRBD1. In germline, CDR1 is DFQATT, CDR2 SNEGSKA (reference sequence). The J segment lost 6 bases and the V segment lost 5 bases, leaving 4 bases of the junction unmatched. This CDR3 is 13 amino acids long. CDR3 in amino acids: CSAGGQGSQPQHF. As DNA, the CDR3 is TGCAGTGCTGGGGGACAGGGGAGTCAGCCCCAGCATTTT.